This T cell receptor (beta chain) was found in a study of neurological immune-mediated disorders. Whole-study findings and limits: Patients with HTLV-1-associated myelopathy had the highest level of TCR clonal expansion, whereas patients with multiple sclerosis had the lowest level, falling beneath the level found in healthy controls.

This CDR3 is built from 15 residues. CDR1 is SGHRS and CDR2 is YFSETQ in the germline V gene. Germline trimming cut 5 bases from V and 3 bases from J; bases unmatched to any gene: 7. This clonotype appeared many times. Its matching antigen is unknown. Sequencing runs each generated in excess of 170 million TCR-beta sequences derived from 15-18 subjects. TCRdb re-called the 5' RACE reads through MiXCR, storing one row per CDR3 protein. The sample has approximately 41,000 distinct CDR3 sequences, roughly 15% seen once. Specimen: CD4+ T cells from blood. This chain uses TRBV5-1 with TRBJ2-7; 11 positions agree with TRBD1. This clonotype was sampled from an older woman with HTLV-1-associated myelopathy (HAM/TSP). The CDR3 DNA reads TGCGCCAGCAGGCACGGACAGGGGGCGAGCTACGAGCAGTACTTC. Translated, it gives CASRHGQGASYEQYF.